The present T cell receptor beta chain was sequenced within a study of CD8 T cells in ankylosing spondylitis. As concerns this clonotype: Its matching antigen is unknown.

Researchers built TCR beta libraries using quantitative 5'-RACE with molecular barcodes. MiXCR, applied by TCRdb to the 5' RACE reads, yields one record per CDR3 protein. The table shows 270,000 or so distinct CDR3 sequences, with over 15% occurring only once. Broader study findings: A TCR beta motif of roughly 8 highly homologous variants seemed to mark ankylosing spondylitis blood. In peripheral blood, disease-linked CD8+ clones occurred at relatively low frequencies.

This CDR3 region has 14 residues. Germline CDR1 and CDR2: MGHRA and YSYEKL. The V gene lost 2 bases and the J gene lost 2 bases, with 10 bases spanning the gap. Material for sequencing was blood, either unsorted or a sorted T cell fraction (not recorded which). The chain employs TRBV4-1 and TRBJ2-7; D may match TRBD1 or TRBD2 (5 bases each). The receptor's source is a male donor with ankylosing spondylitis or in good health (not recorded which). The CDR3 DNA reads as TGCGCCAGCAGCCAACCCAGGGACGCCTACGAGCAGTACTTC. It codes for CASSQPRDAYEQYF.